Listed below are T cell receptor beta chains from one sample, sequenced in a study of CD8+ T cells in alopecia areata. Produced via immunoSEQ multiplex PCR; TCRdb's table is partial and in-frame only. The sample lists 150,000 to 200,000 clones, about 48% seen once, with 10% to 12% in the top ten. The source material was CD8+ T cells sorted from blood, sampled at week 24, from a patient treated with tofacitinib. These receptors were obtained from a human donor with alopecia areata. CDR3s include the opening cysteine and the closing phenylalanine or tryptophan. The order of the fields is D gene, clone size, J gene, V gene, CDR3 protein, CDR3 DNA. The D gene is left open where the match is weak. Part of the rows lack a size; the others show once, few, many or a class for expanded clones.

- few TRBJ1-1 TRBV19 CASSMNTEAFF TGTGCCAGTAGTATGAACACTGAAGCTTTCTTT
- - TRBJ2-7 TRBV4-3 CASSQDLHSSYEQYF TGCGCCAGCAGCCAAGATTTGCACAGCTCCTACGAGCAGTACTTC
- - TRBJ2-2 TRBV27 CASSLSMTGELFF TGTGCCAGCAGTTTATCAATGACCGGGGAGCTGTTTTTT
- few TRBJ1-3 TRBV6-6 CASNSRQLHTIYF TGTGCCAGCAACTCGCGACAGTTGCACACCATATATTTT
- - TRBJ1-2 TRBV5-1 CASSPRIGGYGYTF TGCGCCAGCAGCCCGCGCATTGGGGGCTATGGCTACACCTTC
- - TRBJ1-1 TRBV29-1 CSVPGHLNTEAFF TGCAGCGTTCCGGGACACTTAAACACTGAAGCTTTCTTT
- - TRBJ2-2 TRBV6-5 CASSYSEGRTGELFF TGTGCCAGCAGTTACTCGGAGGGGCGTACCGGGGAGCTGTTTTTT
TRBD1 - TRBJ2-7 TRBV2 CASSTGQGYEQYF TGTGCCAGCAGTACCGGACAGGGCTACGAGCAGTACTTC
- - TRBJ1-1 TRBV30 CAWSVVIATEAFF TGTGCCTGGAGTGTTGTTATTGCCACTGAAGCTTTCTTT
- few TRBJ1-2 TRBV29-1 CSVLTGLYGYTF TGCAGCGTATTGACAGGACTCTATGGCTACACCTTC
- - TRBJ2-7 TRBV7-2 CASSPGWGSYEQYF TGTGCCAGCAGCCCCGGGTGGGGTTCGTACGAGCAGTACTTC
- few TRBJ2-4 TRBV9 CASSVDQGNIQYF TGTGCCAGCAGCGTAGACCAGGGTAACATTCAGTACTTC
- - TRBJ1-2 TRBV7-8 CASSFGEEGRSYGYTF TGTGCCAGCAGCTTTGGCGAGGAGGGACGGAGCTATGGCTACACCTTC
- - TRBJ2-1 TRBV6-5 CASSYDGGNEQFF TGTGCCAGCAGTTACGACGGGGGCAATGAGCAGTTCTTC
- - TRBJ1-6 TRBV2 CASSRDTISYNSPLHF TGTGCCAGCAGTAGGGACACCATCTCCTATAATTCACCCCTCCACTTT
TRBD1 - TRBJ1-2 TRBV7-3 CASSSTGGADGYTF TGTGCCAGCAGCTCGACAGGGGGCGCCGATGGCTACACCTTC
- - TRBJ1-2 TRBV9 CASSDWVYGYTF TGTGCCAGCAGCGATTGGGTCTATGGCTACACCTTC
- - TRBJ1-2 TRBV4-3 CASSQDRGLNNYGYTF TGCGCCAGCAGCCAAGACCGGGGGCTGAATAACTATGGCTACACCTTC
TRBD1 - TRBJ2-2 TRBV13 CASSSQGEDTGELFF TGTGCCAGCAGCTCACAGGGGGAGGACACCGGGGAGCTGTTTTTT
- - TRBJ1-1 TRBV29-1 CSVEEAGDTEAFF TGCAGCGTTGAGGAGGCGGGGGACACTGAAGCTTTCTTT
TRBD1 once TRBJ1-6 TRBV4-2 CASSQEGQGNSPLHF TGTGCCAGCAGCCAAGAAGGACAGGGGAACTCACCCCTCCACTTT
TRBD1 - TRBJ2-6 TRBV11-2 CASSLTGAGANVLTF TGTGCCAGCAGCTTAACAGGGGCCGGGGCCAACGTCCTGACTTTC
- - TRBJ2-7 TRBV5-6 CASSAGYEQYF TGTGCCAGCAGCGCCGGGTACGAGCAGTACTTC
- - TRBJ2-1 TRBV4-1 CASSQDFGIGEQFF TGCGCCAGCAGCCAAGATTTCGGAATCGGTGAGCAGTTCTTC
TRBD1 few TRBJ1-1 TRBV14 CASSQGQGAFF TGTGCCAGCAGCCAGGGACAGGGTGCTTTCTTT
- - TRBJ1-1 TRBV5-1 CASSPLRGTGTEAFF TGCGCCAGCAGCCCCTTACGAGGGACCGGCACTGAAGCTTTCTTT
- few TRBJ1-5 TRBV25-1 CASSESRHNQPQHF TGTGCCAGCAGTGAATCACGGCACAATCAGCCCCAGCATTTT
TRBD2 - TRBJ2-1 TRBV6-1 CASSGPGTSGGYNEQFF TGTGCCAGCAGTGGTCCCGGGACTAGCGGGGGGTACAATGAGCAGTTCTTC
- - TRBJ2-1 TRBV23-1 CASSLLFGGIYNEQFF TGCGCCAGCAGTCTCCTATTCGGGGGTATTTACAATGAGCAGTTCTTC
- - TRBJ1-1 TRBV30 CAWTGGNTEAFF TGTGCCTGGACGGGGGGAAACACTGAAGCTTTCTTT
TRBD2 few TRBJ2-7 TRBV30 CAWSVAGGYEQYF TGTGCCTGGAGTGTCGCGGGGGGATACGAGCAGTACTTC
- - TRBJ2-2 TRBV30 CAWRTGHSNTGELFF TGTGCCTGGAGAACGGGACATTCGAACACCGGGGAGCTGTTTTTT
- - TRBJ2-2 TRBV13 CASSHGPGELFF TGTGCCAGCAGCCATGGGCCCGGGGAGCTGTTTTTT
- few TRBJ2-1 TRBV14 CASSQQGPSSYNEQFF TGTGCCAGCAGCCAGCAAGGGCCTAGCTCCTACAATGAGCAGTTCTTC
- - TRBJ1-2 TRBV5-4 CASSWGEGTHARHYGYTF TGTGCCAGCAGCTGGGGCGAGGGGACCCACGCTCGTCACTATGGCTACACCTTC
TRBD1 - TRBJ2-1 TRBV29-1 CSSWTGGLNEQFF TGCAGCTCCTGGACAGGGGGCTTAAATGAGCAGTTCTTC
- - TRBJ1-5 TRBV6-5 CASSYYGRGRIWPQHF TGTGCCAGCAGTTATTACGGTCGTGGCAGGATTTGGCCCCAGCATTTT
TRBD1 many TRBJ2-1 TRBV27 CASSLDRGWEQFF TGTGCCAGCAGTTTGGACAGGGGATGGGAGCAGTTCTTC
- few TRBJ2-2 TRBV7-2 CASSGGLQLLNTGELFF TGTGCCAGCAGCGGGGGACTCCAGCTACTGAATACCGGGGAGCTGTTTTTT
TRBD1 - TRBJ2-7 TRBV5-1 CASNTDRGPYEQYF TGCGCCAGCAACACGGACAGGGGGCCATACGAGCAGTACTTC
- - TRBJ2-3 TRBV30 CAWSVGTGTDTQYF TGTGCCTGGAGTGTCGGGACGGGCACAGATACGCAGTATTTT
TRBD1 - TRBJ2-7 TRBV29-1 CSAMTGDRREQYF TGCAGCGCCATGACAGGGGATCGACGCGAGCAGTACTTC
- - TRBJ1-2 TRBV29-1 CSVETGDYGYTF TGCAGCGTTGAGACGGGGGACTATGGCTACACCTTC
- - TRBJ2-5 TRBV27 CASSARGFAETQYF TGTGCCAGCAGTGCACGCGGGTTCGCAGAGACCCAGTACTTC
- - TRBJ1-2 TRBV16 CASSQWMEGYTF TGTGCCAGCAGCCAATGGATGGAAGGCTACACCTTC
TRBD2 few TRBJ2-7 TRBV27 CASSPLGSGGGSVEQYF TGTGCCAGCAGCCCTCTGGGGAGCGGGGGGGGTAGCGTCGAGCAGTACTTC
- - TRBJ1-1 TRBV27 CASRKDRASGAEAFF TGTGCCAGCCGTAAAGATCGGGCATCGGGTGCTGAAGCTTTCTTT
TRBD1 - TRBJ2-1 TRBV7-2 CASSLTGRTGGKDNEQFF TGTGCCAGCAGCTTAACGGGAAGGACAGGGGGAAAGGACAATGAGCAGTTCTTC
- - TRBJ1-1 TRBV30 CAGDLEGTEAFF TGTGCCGGGGACCTCGAGGGGACTGAAGCTTTCTTT
- - TRBJ1-1 TRBV4-3 CASSQEIYLNTEAFF TGCGCCAGCAGCCAAGAGATCTACTTGAACACTGAAGCTTTCTTT
- - TRBJ1-5 TRBV19 CASSYLRDSNQPQHF TGTGCCAGTAGTTACCTCCGGGACAGCAATCAGCCCCAGCATTTT
- few TRBJ2-5 TRBV2 CASSEAWGWSETQYF TGTGCCAGCAGTGAAGCGTGGGGGTGGAGTGAGACCCAGTACTTC
TRBD1 once TRBJ2-4 TRBV2 CASTPGQGISKNIQYF TGTGCCAGCACTCCGGGACAGGGGATCTCCAAAAACATTCAGTACTTC
- - TRBJ1-1 TRBV4-3 CASSQAGREAFF TGCGCCAGCAGCCAAGCGGGGCGAGAAGCTTTCTTT